A selection of T cell receptor beta chains follows, all from one sample in a study of cytomegalovirus exposure and HLA in healthy donors. Measured with immunoSEQ multiplex PCR; TCRdb has only the in-frame clones, and not every one. The data hold about 120,000 clones, with over 65% observed a single time. The specimen was PBMCs. These receptors were obtained from a middle-aged man in good health and CMV-seropositive. CDR3s include the opening cysteine and the closing phenylalanine or tryptophan. A D gene is named only where the DNA matches it firmly. Clone sizes are given selectively: once, few, many, or a class where the clone is expanded.

d_call	cdr3_length	clone_size	v_call	j_call	cdr3_nt	cdr3_aa
-	13	-	TRBV7-9	TRBJ2-3	TGTGCCAGCAGAAGGGGGAGCACAGATACGCAGTATTTT	CASRRGSTDTQYF
TRBD1	15	-	TRBV10-3	TRBJ1-5	TGTGCCATCAGGGACCAGGGGGCTGGAAATCAGCCCCAGCATTTT	CAIRDQGAGNQPQHF
-	16	once	TRBV13	TRBJ2-5	TGTGCCAGCAGCTTAAAGGGCAGGGGGGACCTAGAGACCCAGTACTTC	CASSLKGRGDLETQYF
TRBD2	18	-	TRBV29-1	TRBJ2-1	TGCAGCGTTGAGGGGGGACTAGCGGGAGGGCTATCCTACAATGAGCAGTTCTTC	CSVEGGLAGGLSYNEQFF
TRBD1	14	-	TRBV6-5	TRBJ1-5	TGTGCCAGCAGACCCAGACAGGGGGCTCAGCCCCAGCATTTT	CASRPRQGAQPQHF
-	15	-	TRBV2	TRBJ2-7	TGTGCCAGCAGTGAAGCTCGTGCTAGCGAGTACCTGCAGTACTTC	CASSEARASEYLQYF
-	17	-	TRBV19	TRBJ2-7	TGTGCCAGTAGTATAGATCGAAAGTCCGGGAGCTCCTACGAGCAGTACTTC	CASSIDRKSGSSYEQYF
-	17	-	TRBV30	TRBJ1-1	TGTGCCTGGAGTGTACTGGGGGTTGGGGGCCGGAACACTGAAGCTTTCTTT	CAWSVLGVGGRNTEAFF
-	15	-	TRBV9	TRBJ2-2	TGTGCCAGCAGCGATCCCCCAGGCTTCACCGGGGAGCTGTTTTTT	CASSDPPGFTGELFF
-	15	few	TRBV15	TRBJ2-7	TGTGCCACCAGCAGAGGGCAGGGAGGCTCCTACGAGCAGTACTTC	CATSRGQGGSYEQYF
-	15	-	TRBV6-1	TRBJ1-5	TGTGCCAGCAGTGACTCCCCGAGAGGCAATCAGCCCCAGCATTTT	CASSDSPRGNQPQHF
TRBD2	16	-	TRBV7-3	TRBJ2-3	TGTGCCAGCAGCTTAACCGGCGGGAGTAACCCAGATACGCAGTATTTT	CASSLTGGSNPDTQYF
TRBD1	15	-	TRBV7-2	TRBJ1-2	TGTGCCAGCAGCTCCTCGGACAGGGCGCCCTATGGCTACACCTTC	CASSSSDRAPYGYTF
TRBD2	16	-	TRBV30	TRBJ2-3	TGTGCCTGGAGTATCGGACTAGCGGGGGACACAGATACGCAGTATTTT	CAWSIGLAGDTDTQYF
TRBD2	15	-	TRBV10-3	TRBJ2-7	TGTGCCATCAGTCGGAAGGGGACTACTACCTACGAGCAGTACTTC	CAISRKGTTTYEQYF
TRBD1	16	-	TRBV5-1	TRBJ2-2	TGCGCCAGCAGCTTTGGGGGACAGACGAACACCGGGGAGCTGTTTTTT	CASSFGGQTNTGELFF
-	17	once	TRBV6-4	TRBJ2-7	TGTGCCAGCAGTGACTCGAGTCGTTGGGGACAACCCTACGAGCAGTACTTC	CASSDSSRWGQPYEQYF
TRBD2	17	-	TRBV13	TRBJ2-3	TGTGCCAGCAGCAGACCAACCGGACTAGCGGGGGCAGATACGCAGTATTTT	CASSRPTGLAGADTQYF
TRBD1	12	-	TRBV29-1	TRBJ1-2	TGCAGCGCGGACAGGGGGCTTGGTGGCTACACCTTC	CSADRGLGGYTF
-	16	-	TRBV4-1	TRBJ1-3	TGCGCCAGCAGCCAACCAGGGGTAGGCTCTGGAAACACCATATATTTT	CASSQPGVGSGNTIYF
TRBD1	14	-	TRBV6-1	TRBJ2-7	TGTGCCAGCAGTGCAGGGACAGGGGGAGGCGAGCAGTACTTC	CASSAGTGGGEQYF
-	13	few	TRBV19	TRBJ2-1	TGTGCCAGTAGTTCGCTAGCGCCGAATGAGCAGTTCTTC	CASSSLAPNEQFF
-	12	-	TRBV7-8	TRBJ2-5	TGTGCCATAACGACAGGACAAGAGACCCAGTACTTC	CAITTGQETQYF
-	12	-	TRBV28	TRBJ2-3	TGTGCCAGCACCACTGGTCCAGATACGCAGTATTTT	CASTTGPDTQYF
-	16	few	TRBV7-2	TRBJ1-4	TGTGCCAGCAGCTGGGGACTCTCCGGAACTAATGAAAAACTGTTTTTT	CASSWGLSGTNEKLFF
-	14	few	TRBV7-9	TRBJ2-7	TGTGCCAGCAGCCCGCGTGGGCAGGGCAACGAGCAGTACTTC	CASSPRGQGNEQYF
TRBD1	15	few	TRBV6-1	TRBJ2-7	TGTGCCAGCAGTCAGGTGGGACAGGCCTTCTACGAGCAGTACTTC	CASSQVGQAFYEQYF
-	16	-	TRBV27	TRBJ2-1	TGTGCCAGCAGTTCCACAAAATTTCGACAGACTAATGAGCAGTTCTTC	CASSSTKFRQTNEQFF
TRBD1	14	few	TRBV4-1	TRBJ2-7	TGCGCCAGCAGCCAAAGACAGGGGGCGAACGAGCAGTACTTC	CASSQRQGANEQYF
-	14	-	TRBV19	TRBJ1-1	TGTGCCAGTAGTATTCGAAGGGGTGGGACTGAAGCTTTCTTT	CASSIRRGGTEAFF
TRBD2	16	-	TRBV27	TRBJ2-7	TGTGCCAGCAGCTCTTCTCGACTAGCCACATCCTACGAGCAGTACTTC	CASSSSRLATSYEQYF
TRBD2	18	-	TRBV5-1	TRBJ2-5	TGCGCCAGCAGCTTGGCTGGTCGCAGCGGGGGGCCAACAGAGACCCAGTACTTC	CASSLAGRSGGPTETQYF
TRBD2	16	-	TRBV7-2	TRBJ2-7	TGTGCCAGCAGCTACTACACTAGCGGGAGACCCTACGAGCAGTACTTC	CASSYYTSGRPYEQYF
TRBD1	15	-	TRBV6-4	TRBJ2-1	TGTGCCAGCAGTGCAACAGGGGGCGCATACAATGAGCAGTTCTTC	CASSATGGAYNEQFF
-	13	-	TRBV7-9	TRBJ2-2	TGTGCCAACCGGCCCGGGGTTCTCGGGGAGCTGTTTTTT	CANRPGVLGELFF
-	13	-	TRBV6-5	TRBJ2-5	TGTGCCAGCAGTAAGACAGTCCAAGAGACCCAGTACTTC	CASSKTVQETQYF
-	15	few	TRBV7-8	TRBJ2-5	TGTGCCAGCAGCTTAGTGGCACGAAATCAAGAGACCCAGTACTTC	CASSLVARNQETQYF
TRBD2	13	-	TRBV18	TRBJ2-7	TGTGCCAGCTCACCCGGCGGGGGTTACGAGCAGTACTTC	CASSPGGGYEQYF
-	12	-	TRBV2	TRBJ1-5	TGTGCCAGCAGTTTGTCCCCGCAGCCCCAGCATTTT	CASSLSPQPQHF
-	17	-	TRBV19	TRBJ2-7	TGTGCCAGTAGTAGCCAAGGTGGCAAAAGGGGCGGCTACGAGCAGTACTTC	CASSSQGGKRGGYEQYF
TRBD2	16	once	TRBV6-1	TRBJ2-1	TGTGCCAGCAGTGGAAAGCGGGGTAGCTCCTACAATGAGCAGTTCTTC	CASSGKRGSSYNEQFF
-	15	-	TRBV7-9	TRBJ1-2	TGTGCCAGCAGCCGAGGGGTACAGGGCCCCTATGGCTACACCTTC	CASSRGVQGPYGYTF
-	15	-	TRBV27	TRBJ1-1	TGTGCCAGCAGTTTATATTCGGGGATGAACACTGAAGCTTTCTTT	CASSLYSGMNTEAFF
TRBD2	16	-	TRBV5-1	TRBJ2-1	TGCGCCAGCAGCTTGGCCCTAGCGGGGGCCAAGGATGAGCAGTTCTTC	CASSLALAGAKDEQFF
TRBD2	15	once	TRBV19	TRBJ2-1	TGTGCCAGTAGCACTAGCGGGGGGGCCTACAATGAGCAGTTCTTC	CASSTSGGAYNEQFF
-	11	-	TRBV30	TRBJ1-3	TGTGCAGGAGGGTCTGGAAACACCATATATTTT	CAGGSGNTIYF
TRBD1	16	-	TRBV28	TRBJ1-4	TGTGCCAGCAGTTTTCTAGGACAGGGCTCTAATGAAAAACTGTTTTTT	CASSFLGQGSNEKLFF